This TCR beta chain was obtained from a study of blood T cells in healthy people across ages. A J-beta primer mix and a sample-barcoded 5' primer were used in a second PCR of about 7 to 12 cycles. TCRdb re-analysed the 5' RACE reads in MiXCR, keeping a single row per CDR3 protein. The sample has about a million distinct CDR3 sequences, less than 45% seen once. V lost 1 base to trimming and J lost 0 bases, with 14 bases between them. CDR1 and CDR2 from the germline V gene are SGHVS and FNYEAQ. The CDR3 contains 17 residues. In terms of origin and age, donors were healthy Caucasian individuals from Russia aged roughly 6 to 90. Every sample had a minimum of 7 million PBMCs isolated.

The sequence was obtained from a man in his late teens or twenties in good health. The specimen was blood. The gene calls are TRBV7-6 and TRBJ2-3, with D perhaps matching TRBD1 or TRBD2 (5 bases each). This CDR3 is CASSLGPLGASTDTQYF. For the CDR3, the DNA is TGTGCCAGCAGCTTAGGACCACTAGGGGCGAGCACAGATACGCAGTATTTT.